The rows below give T cell receptor beta chains drawn from one sample of a study of T-cell memory formation after mild COVID-19. TCRdb re-called the 5' RACE reads through MiXCR, storing one row per CDR3 protein. The sample has fewer than 200,000 distinct CDR3 sequences, about a fifth seen once; the top ten hold about 21%. The material sequenced was PBMCs or a T cell subset sorted from them (not recorded which). These receptor sequences come from an adult woman who had mild COVID-19 (a few samples of this study predate the infection). Cell type and time point are not known. Each CDR3 is given with its conserved first and last residue. The D gene is left open where the match is weak. Not every row has a clone size; where given, it reads once, few, many or a size class.

>few|TRBV7-2|TRBJ2-4|TRBD2
CASSPPGGYIQYF
TGTGCCAGCAGCCCCCCGGGAGGGTACATTCAGTACTTC
>-|TRBV4-1|TRBJ1-1|-
CASSQAGHVGSEAFF
TGCGCCAGCAGCCAAGCGGGACACGTAGGCTCTGAAGCTTTCTTT
>-|TRBV24-1|TRBJ2-2|TRBD1
CATSDAGTGGKVRLFF
TGTGCCACCAGCGATGCCGGGACAGGAGGCAAAGTGCGGCTGTTTTTT
>-|TRBV7-2|TRBJ1-1|-
CASSQEGTEAFF
TGTGCCAGCAGCCAAGAAGGCACTGAAGCTTTCTTT
>-|TRBV9|TRBJ1-3|TRBD1
CASSVEAGGTAGNTIYF
TGTGCCAGCAGCGTAGAAGCAGGGGGCACAGCTGGAAACACCATATATTTT
>few|TRBV11-2|TRBJ2-3|-
CASSLGGLGSTDTQYF
TGTGCCAGCAGCTTAGGAGGGTTAGGGAGCACAGATACGCAGTATTTT
>-|TRBV6-2/TRBV6-3|TRBJ1-2|-
CASSYSRGYGYTF
TGTGCCAGCAGTTACTCTCGGGGCTATGGCTACACCTTC
>few|TRBV15|TRBJ2-1|-
CATSSSSSSSYNEQFF
TGTGCCACCAGCTCCAGCTCTAGTAGCTCCTACAATGAGCAGTTCTTC
>few|TRBV4-2|TRBJ2-7|-
CASSQESLGPAYEQYF
TGTGCCAGCAGCCAAGAATCGCTAGGGCCCGCCTACGAGCAGTACTTC
>-|TRBV9|TRBJ2-1|TRBD1
CASSVVAQGNNEQFF
TGTGCCAGCAGCGTAGTGGCACAGGGGAACAATGAGCAGTTCTTC
>few|TRBV7-9|TRBJ2-1|-
CASSPPGSRADNEQFF
TGTGCCAGCAGCCCCCCGGGGAGTAGGGCAGACAATGAGCAGTTCTTC
>few|TRBV7-9|TRBJ2-1|-
CASSLDGLPNNEQFF
TGTGCCAGCAGCTTAGATGGACTACCCAACAATGAGCAGTTCTTC
>few|TRBV7-9|TRBJ1-2|-
CASSLIGDGYTF
TGTGCCAGCAGCTTAATCGGGGATGGCTACACCTTC
>many|TRBV24-1|TRBJ2-1|TRBD2
CATSDSPAGDHEQFF
TGTGCCACCAGTGATTCGCCGGCGGGAGACCATGAGCAGTTCTTC
>many|TRBV14|TRBJ2-1|TRBD2
CASSDYSGLAGVNEQFF
TGTGCCAGCAGCGATTATTCAGGACTAGCGGGAGTCAATGAGCAGTTCTTC
>few|TRBV27|TRBJ2-1|TRBD2
CASSFPGLAGGPYNEQFF
TGTGCCAGCAGTTTCCCCGGGCTAGCGGGAGGGCCTTACAATGAGCAGTTCTTC
>-|TRBV9|TRBJ2-5|-
CASREGLGGETQYF
TGTGCCAGCAGGGAGGGGCTCGGCGGGGAGACCCAGTACTTC
>-|TRBV11-1|TRBJ2-3|-
CASSQEADTQYF
TGTGCCAGCAGCCAAGAGGCAGATACGCAGTATTTT
>once|TRBV9|TRBJ1-5|TRBD1
CASSLQGAKPQHF
TGTGCCAGCAGCTTACAGGGGGCTAAGCCCCAGCATTTT
>few|TRBV7-9|TRBJ2-7|-
CASSLVFHEQYF
TGTGCCAGCAGCTTAGTGTTCCACGAGCAGTACTTC
>once|TRBV10-3|TRBJ2-6|-
CAISRVQGSGANVLTF
TGTGCCATCAGTCGTGTCCAGGGGTCTGGGGCCAACGTCCTGACTTTC
>-|TRBV15|TRBJ2-5|-
CATSRSGGQETQYF
TGTGCCACCAGCAGGTCCGGGGGACAAGAGACCCAGTACTTC
>-|TRBV7-9|TRBJ1-3|-
CASSLTRGDTIYF
TGTGCCAGCAGCTTAACCCGGGGGGACACCATATATTTT